The 30 T cell receptor beta chains in this list originate from one sample, sequenced in a study of cytomegalovirus exposure and HLA in healthy donors. Using immunoSEQ multiplex PCR, the repertoire was profiled, and TCRdb retains in-frame clones only, with some absent. The repertoire has approximately 220,000 clones, over 80% of them found once; the top ten carry roughly 13%. The sequenced sample was PBMCs. These receptors were taken from a woman aged 25 to 39 in good health and CMV-seropositive.

This clone was recorded a few times. The CDR3 DNA is TGTGCCTGGAATCTGCAGGGTTCCACTGAAGCTTTCTTT. Translating gives CAWNLQGSTEAFF. The rearrangement joins TRBV30 to TRBJ1-1; the D gene is possibly TRBD1 (5 bases). V gave up 4 bases and J gave up 4 bases, with 13 bases separating them. Looked up from germline, CDR1 is GTSNPN and CDR2 is SVGIG (reference sequence). This CDR3 has 13 amino acids.

This rearrangement joins TRBV29-1 to TRBJ1-1; TRBD1 matches 10 bases. CDR3 length: 14 residues. Germline V lookup: CDR1 SQVTM, CDR2 ANQGSEA. V was clipped by 5 bases and J by 3 bases; unmatched bases: 6. The CDR3: CSVSPGTGDTEAFF. The DNA for the CDR3 is TGCAGCGTTTCACCCGGGACAGGGGACACTGAAGCTTTCTTT.

The chain has TRBV6-5 and TRBJ2-1, with D perhaps TRBD2 (6 bases). The V end was cut by 6 bases, the J end by 4 bases, with 13 bases between. CDR1 and CDR2 from the germline V gene are MNHEY and SVGAGI. The CDR3 contains 14 residues. This chain's CDR3 is CASRDTAGYNEQFF. CDR3 nucleotide sequence: TGTGCCAGCAGGGATACTGCGGGGTACAATGAGCAGTTCTTC.

This chain connects TRBV11-3 to TRBJ2-5, with TRBD2 identical over 8 bases. Germline V gene sequence: CDR1 SGHNT, CDR2 YENEEA. This CDR3 has 15 residues. Germline trimming cut 4 bases from V and 2 bases from J; bases unmatched to any gene: 6. The CDR3 reads CASSSRLARQETQYF. DNA of the CDR3: TGTGCCAGCAGCTCACGACTAGCGAGACAAGAGACCCAGTACTTC.

The chain recombines TRBV11-3 with TRBJ2-7, with 9 nucleotides matching TRBD2. With V trimmed by 8 bases and J by 1 base, 6 bases remained unmatched. The length of the CDR3 is 14 residues. CDR1 and CDR2 (germline): SGHNT, YENEEA. This CDR3 reads CASGWTSASYEQYF. The DNA for the CDR3 is TGTGCCAGCGGTTGGACTAGCGCATCCTACGAGCAGTACTTC.

This clone was counted once. The V and J genes are TRBV11-3 and TRBJ2-7; 9 nucleotides align to TRBD1. V dropped 5 bases and J dropped 6; count of bases not matched to a gene: 8. CDR1 SGHNT and CDR2 YENEEA come from the germline V gene. The CDR3 runs 14 residues. The chain's CDR3 is CASSLGTGLAEQYF. CDR3 coding DNA: TGTGCCAGCAGCCTCGGGACAGGGTTGGCCGAGCAGTACTTC.

The V gene is TRBV4-1, the J gene TRBJ2-1; D is ambiguous. Germline-derived CDR1 and CDR2 are MGHRA and YSYEKL. V lost 6 bases, J lost 7 bases, and 10 bases lay in between. This CDR3 region has 12 residues. The CDR3 spells CASRKGGNEQFF. CDR3 coding DNA: TGCGCCAGCAGAAAGGGTGGTAATGAGCAGTTCTTC.

On this clone itself: Other DNA sequences from this sample encode an identical CDR3 as well. This CDR3 is CASSLGGSYGYTF. Written as DNA, the CDR3 is TGTGCCAGCAGCTTGGGGGGCTCCTATGGCTACACCTTC. The V and J genes are TRBV5-6 and TRBJ1-2; a possible D gene is TRBD1 (5 bases). The CDR3 covers 13 residues. Germline V gene data show CDR1 as SGHDT and CDR2 as YYEEEE. Trimming pared 0 bases from V and 4 bases from J, leaving 7 bases between.

This clone was seen a single time. The chain combines TRBV27 with TRBJ2-7; 8 bases agree with TRBD2. Germline loops: CDR1 MNHEY, CDR2 SMNVEV (reference sequence). Losses at the gene ends were 2 bases for V and 4 bases for J; bases not matched to a gene: 7. The CDR3 is made up of 15 amino acids. The DNA of the CDR3 is TGTGCCAGCAGTTTACCGCCCCCGGGGGGGTACGAGCAGTACTTC. It is translated as CASSLPPPGGYEQYF.

The CDR3 here is CASSYRTDHPPWELFF. In nucleotides, the CDR3 is TGTGCCAGCAGTTACAGGACAGACCACCCCCCATGGGAGCTGTTTTTT. The chain employs TRBV6-5 and TRBJ2-2, with TRBD1 as a possible D gene (6 bases). The V gene's germline CDR1 is MNHEY and CDR2 SVGAGI. This CDR3 is built from 16 residues. Trimming removed 2 bases at V and 9 bases at J, with 19 bases between.

This clone was seen only a few times. The CDR3 DNA reads TGTGCCAGCAGTGTTCGAACCGAGCAGTACTTC. Amino acids: CASSVRTEQYF. The chain is built from TRBV2 and TRBJ2-7; no clear D gene. This CDR3 is built from 11 residues. The V gene's germline CDR1 is SNHLY and CDR2 FYNNEI. V was shortened by 4 bases and J by 6 bases, with 7 bases between the two germline ends. Filled out from reference TRBV2 and TRBJ2-7, the complete variable domain reads EPEVTQTPSHQVTQMGQEVILRCVPISNHLYFYWYRQILGQKVEFLVSFYNNEISEKSEIFDDQFSVERPDGSNFTLKIRSTKLEDSAMYFCASSVRTEQYFGPGTRLTVT.

The chain couples TRBV7-3 to TRBJ2-2, with 11 bases aligning to TRBD1. The CDR3 spans 14 residues. Germline loops: CDR1 SGHTA, CDR2 FQGTGA. The trim removed 5 bases at V and 8 bases at J, leaving 4 bases unmatched. The chain's CDR3 is CASSLGQGVGELFF. CDR3 DNA: TGTGCCAGCAGCCTGGGACAGGGGGTAGGGGAGCTGTTTTTT.

This chain links TRBV7-9 with TRBJ2-1, with D perhaps matching TRBD1 (6 bases). Trimming took 5 bases from V and 6 from J, leaving 20 bases between them. Germline CDR1 is SEHNR and CDR2 is FQNEAQ (reference sequence). The CDR3 runs 16 residues. CDR3 region: CASSPRSGTSFNEQFF. The CDR3 nucleotides read TGTGCCAGCAGCCCGCGCTCCGGGACATCTTTCAATGAGCAGTTCTTC. The complete variable domain, with remaining parts taken from reference TRBV7-9 and TRBJ2-1, reads DTGVSQNPRHKITKRGQNVTFRCDPISEHNRLYWYRQTLGQGPEFLTYFQNEAQLEKSRLLSDRFSAERPKGSFSTLEIQRTEQGDSAMYLCASSPRSGTSFNEQFFGPGTRLTVL.

The chain employs TRBV4-1 and TRBJ2-2; TRBD2 aligns across 11 bases. J gave up 5 bases and V 5 bases, and 4 bases lay outside the gene matches. The germline CDR1 and CDR2 sequences are MGHRA and YSYEKL. The CDR3 runs to 15 residues. CDR3: CASSDLAGGTGELFF. The CDR3, as DNA: TGCGCCAGCAGCGACCTAGCGGGGGGAACCGGGGAGCTGTTTTTT.

The chain has TRBV2 and TRBJ2-3; D remains unclear. The CDR3 spans 12 residues. Trimming cost V 7 bases and J 2 bases, with 7 bases left between them. Germline V gives CDR1 SNHLY, CDR2 FYNNEI. The CDR3: CASTGLTDTQYF. CDR3 nucleotide sequence: TGTGCCAGCACGGGTCTCACAGATACGCAGTATTTT. Full variable domain (remainder filled in from reference TRBV2 and TRBJ2-3): EPEVTQTPSHQVTQMGQEVILRCVPISNHLYFYWYRQILGQKVEFLVSFYNNEISEKSEIFDDQFSVERPDGSNFTLKIRSTKLEDSAMYFCASTGLTDTQYFGPGTRLTVL.

The rearrangement uses TRBV29-1 and TRBJ1-2, with TRBD1 matching over 8 bases. With 4 bases clipped from V and 3 bases from J, the junction kept 4 bases outside the gene matches. The CDR3 extends over 13 amino acids. Germline lookup yields CDR1 SQVTM and CDR2 ANQGSEA. In DNA, the CDR3 is TGCAGCGTTGTCCAGGACAGGGACTATGGCTACACCTTC. This codes for CSVVQDRDYGYTF.

The chain links TRBV29-1 to TRBJ1-1; D is ambiguous. The CDR3 is 12 residues long. Trimming stripped 2 bases from V and 3 bases from J, with 7 bases between. CDR1 and CDR2 (germline): SQVTM, ANQGSEA. CDR3 bases: TGCAGCGTTGAAATAGGGTACACTGAAGCTTTCTTT. Protein sequence: CSVEIGYTEAFF.

The chain carries TRBV7-9 and TRBJ2-7; D not certain. The CDR3 runs 14 residues. Germline-derived CDR1 and CDR2 are SEHNR and FQNEAQ (reference sequence). Trimming removed 3 bases from V and 2 bases from J, with 11 bases in between. In DNA form, the CDR3 reads TGTGCCAGCAGCTTCCCTCTATCCCCCTACGAGCAGTACTTC. Its protein product is CASSFPLSPYEQYF.

The chain is built from TRBV10-1 and TRBJ2-7; 10 positions agree with TRBD2. This CDR3 has 15 residues. V lost 2 bases and J lost 4; bases outside the gene matches: 5. Germline V gene data show CDR1 as WNHNN and CDR2 as SYGVQD (reference sequence). CDR3 coding DNA: TGCGCCAGCAGTGAGAGGTTAGCGGGAGGATACGAGCAGTACTTC. Translated: CASSERLAGGYEQYF.

This sequence joins TRBV27 and TRBJ2-4; 9 bases line up with TRBD2. Germline values: CDR1 MNHEY, CDR2 SMNVEV (reference sequence). With 4 bases clipped from V and 4 bases from J, the junction kept 2 bases outside the gene matches. The CDR3 runs to 14 residues. DNA of the CDR3: TGTGCCAGCAGTTCGACTAGCGGTAAAAACATTCAGTACTTC. Its protein product is CASSSTSGKNIQYF.

The V and J genes are TRBV6-1 and TRBJ2-3, with a tentative D call TRBD2 (5 bases). The V and J ends lost 8 bases and 3 bases respectively, with 12 bases between them. Germline CDR1 and CDR2: MNHNS and SASEGT. This CDR3 comprises 13 residues. DNA for the CDR3: TGTGCCAGCTTCTCCCTAGCAACAGATACGCAGTATTTT. Protein sequence: CASFSLATDTQYF.

The gene calls are TRBV28 and TRBJ1-2; 11 nucleotides line up with TRBD1. With 5 bases clipped from V and 3 bases from J, the junction kept 8 bases outside the gene matches. Germline V gene data show CDR1 as MDHEN and CDR2 as SYDVKM. This CDR3 is 16 amino acids long. CDR3 sequence: CASSPGTGGYYYGYTF. CDR3 sequence (DNA): TGTGCCAGCAGTCCCGGGACAGGGGGGTACTACTATGGCTACACCTTC.

The rearrangement links TRBV27 to TRBJ1-1; D call uncertain. Germline V gene lookup returns CDR1 MNHEY and CDR2 SMNVEV (reference sequence). CDR3 length: 11 amino acids. V was clipped by 4 bases and J by 7 bases, with 7 bases between them. CDR3 bases: TGTGCCAGCAGTTCGGGGTATGAAGCTTTCTTT. This translates into CASSSGYEAFF.

The chain couples TRBV30 to TRBJ1-1; D might be TRBD1 (5 bases). The V gene's germline CDR1 is GTSNPN and CDR2 SVGIG (reference sequence). This CDR3 has 12 amino acids. Trimming cost V 1 base and J 7 bases, with 10 bases left between them. CDR3 protein: CAWSARTIEAFF. In DNA form, the CDR3 reads TGTGCCTGGAGTGCCCGGACAATTGAAGCTTTCTTT.

This clone came up many times. This sequence joins TRBV4-2 and TRBJ2-1; the match to TRBD2 covers 14 bases. CDR1 LGHNA and CDR2 YNFKEQ come from the germline V gene. Trimming took 0 bases from V and 7 from J; bases not matched to a gene: 2. The CDR3 runs 16 residues. The CDR3 bases are TGTGCCAGCAGCCAAGACGGACTAGCGGGGGGAAATGAGCAGTTCTTC. The encoded protein is CASSQDGLAGGNEQFF.

The chain is built from TRBV30 and TRBJ2-2; TRBD1 might be the D (6 bases). Trimming left V 3 bases short and J 2 bases short, with 10 bases between. The germline gives CDR1 GTSNPN, CDR2 SVGIG (reference sequence). The CDR3 runs 14 residues. CDR3 in DNA: TGTGCCTGGAGGAGGACAGAAAACACCGGGGAGCTGTTTTTT. As protein: CAWRRTENTGELFF.

V gene TRBV11-1 combines with J gene TRBJ2-3; 8 positions agree with TRBD2. Germline V gives CDR1 SGHAT, CDR2 FQDESV (reference sequence). This CDR3 comprises 16 residues. Germline trimming cut 2 bases from V and 0 bases from J; bases unmatched to any gene: 4. CDR3 nucleotide sequence: TGTGCCAGCAGCTTATTAGTAGCGGGGAGCACAGATACGCAGTATTTT. Translation gives CASSLLVAGSTDTQYF.

The chain links TRBV5-1 to TRBJ2-1, with D perhaps matching TRBD1 (6 bases). CDR3 length equals 18 residues. The germline V and J ends were trimmed by 10 bases and 0 bases, with 26 bases remaining between them. CDR1 is SGHRS, CDR2 YFSETQ, per germline. The CDR3 DNA is TGCGCCTCAGCAAGACTGTCCTTAGTGGACAGCTCCTACAATGAGCAGTTCTTC. Residues: CASARLSLVDSSYNEQFF.

This clone was observed a single time. The chain recombines TRBV30 with TRBJ2-7; no firm D call. This CDR3 has 13 amino acids. V was pared by 2 bases and J by 1 base, with 9 bases between. Germline V gene lookup returns CDR1 GTSNPN and CDR2 SVGIG (reference sequence). The CDR3 DNA sequence: TGTGCCTGGAGTTTAGACGTATCCTACGAGCAGTACTTC. This gives the protein CAWSLDVSYEQYF.

This clone was observed a single time. The rearrangement joins TRBV27 to TRBJ1-1, with D unclear. This CDR3 spans 13 amino acids. Germline V gene sequence: CDR1 MNHEY, CDR2 SMNVEV (reference sequence). Trimming took 2 bases from V and 7 from J, leaving 11 bases between them. CDR3 bases: TGTGCCAGCAGTTTAGGAGGCTTTAATGAAGCTTTCTTT. It specifies CASSLGGFNEAFF.